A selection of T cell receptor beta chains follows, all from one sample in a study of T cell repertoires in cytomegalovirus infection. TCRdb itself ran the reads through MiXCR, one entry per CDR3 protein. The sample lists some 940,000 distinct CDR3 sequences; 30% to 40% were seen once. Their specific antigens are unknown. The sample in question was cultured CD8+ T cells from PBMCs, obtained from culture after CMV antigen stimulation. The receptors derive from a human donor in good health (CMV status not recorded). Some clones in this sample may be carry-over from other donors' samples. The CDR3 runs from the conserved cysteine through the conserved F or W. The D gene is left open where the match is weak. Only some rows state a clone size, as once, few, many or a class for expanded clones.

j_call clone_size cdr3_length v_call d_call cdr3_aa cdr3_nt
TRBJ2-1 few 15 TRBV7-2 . CASSLGAGFRNEQFF TGTGCCAGCAGCTTAGGGGCAGGGTTTCGCAATGAGCAGTTCTTC
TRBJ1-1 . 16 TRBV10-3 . CAISDKQVAGRTEAFF TGTGCCATCAGTGATAAACAGGTGGCAGGTCGCACTGAAGCTTTCTTT
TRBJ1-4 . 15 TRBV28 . CASSFTLATNEKLFF TGTGCCAGCAGTTTCACTCTTGCAACTAATGAAAAACTGTTTTTT
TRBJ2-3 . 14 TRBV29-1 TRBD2 CSVGTSLPIYAQYF TGCAGCGTTGGGACTAGCCTCCCTATATACGCGCAGTATTTT
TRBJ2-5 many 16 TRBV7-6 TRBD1 CASSLIVGQGQETQYF TGTGCCAGCAGCTTAATAGTTGGACAGGGACAAGAGACCCAGTACTTC
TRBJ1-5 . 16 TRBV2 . CASSRTTGRSNQPQHF TGTGCCAGCAGTCGTACAACAGGGAGGAGCAATCAGCCCCAGCATTTT
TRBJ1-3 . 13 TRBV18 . CASSPGERNTIYF TGTGCCAGCTCACCAGGAGAACGGAACACCATATATTTT
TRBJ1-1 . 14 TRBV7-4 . CASSRVMGGTEAFF TGTGCCAGCAGCCGAGTCATGGGGGGCACTGAAGCTTTCTTT
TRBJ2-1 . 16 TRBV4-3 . CASSQLKGDLYNEQFF TGCGCCAGCAGCCAACTTAAGGGGGACCTATACAATGAGCAGTTCTTC
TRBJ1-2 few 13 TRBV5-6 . CASSPSNAYGYTF TGTGCCAGCAGCCCGTCGAACGCTTATGGCTACACCTTC
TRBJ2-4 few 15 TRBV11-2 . CASSPRTGTKNIQYF TGTGCCAGCAGCCCCCGAACAGGGACCAAAAACATTCAGTACTTC
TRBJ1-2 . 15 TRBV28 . CASSLLASSLYGYTF TGTGCCAGCAGTTTACTGGCGTCCAGCTTGTATGGCTACACCTTC
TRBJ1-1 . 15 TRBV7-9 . CASSSQGGLNTEAFF TGTGCCAGCAGCTCCCAAGGGGGACTGAACACTGAAGCTTTCTTT